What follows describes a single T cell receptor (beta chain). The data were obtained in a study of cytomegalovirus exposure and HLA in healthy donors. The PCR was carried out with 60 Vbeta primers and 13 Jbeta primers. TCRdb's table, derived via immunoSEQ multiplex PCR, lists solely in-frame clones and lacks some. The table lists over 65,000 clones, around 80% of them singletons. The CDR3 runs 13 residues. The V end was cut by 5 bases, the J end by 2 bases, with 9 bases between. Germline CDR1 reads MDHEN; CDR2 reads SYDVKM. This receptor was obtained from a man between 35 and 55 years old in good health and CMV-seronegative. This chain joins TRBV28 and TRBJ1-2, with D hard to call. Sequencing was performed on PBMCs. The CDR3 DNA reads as TGTGCCAGCAGTCTACCTCCGAACTATGGCTACACCTTC. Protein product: CASSLPPNYGYTF.